A selection of T cell receptor beta chains follows, all from one sample in a study of early T cells in non-severe SARS-CoV-2 infection. Using its own MiXCR run on the 5' RACE reads, TCRdb lists one record per CDR3 protein. The sample includes tens of thousands of distinct CDR3 sequences, around 9.3% of them seen just once. The sample here was whole blood, taken at baseline. The receptor set was obtained from an adult who was a healthcare worker with PCR-confirmed SARS-CoV-2 infection or an uninfected control (not recorded which). Each CDR3 is given with its conserved first and last residue. The D gene is left open where the match is weak. Where a row states a size, it is once, few, many or the class of an expanded clone; other rows omit it.

v_gene	d_gene	len	j_gene	abundance	CDR3aa	CDR3nt
TRBV10-3	TRBD2	15	TRBJ2-3	NA	CAISETSGSPDTQYF	TGTGCCATCAGTGAGACTAGCGGCTCTCCAGATACGCAGTATTTT
TRBV6-1	TRBD1	14	TRBJ2-7	few	CASSEHRGLYEQYF	TGTGCCAGCAGTGAACACAGGGGCCTTTACGAGCAGTACTTC
TRBV14	TRBD2	16	TRBJ2-1	many	CASSQATSGGYNEQFF	TGTGCCAGCAGCCAAGCCACTAGCGGGGGCTACAATGAGCAGTTCTTC
TRBV5-1	NA	14	TRBJ2-5	few	CASSLDTLQETQYF	TGCGCCAGCAGCTTGGACACCCTCCAAGAGACCCAGTACTTC
TRBV12-3/TRBV12-4	NA	14	TRBJ2-5	few	CASSARDFGETQYF	TGTGCCAGCAGTGCGAGGGACTTCGGAGAGACCCAGTACTTC
TRBV7-9	NA	14	TRBJ2-7	few	CASSSGPIRYEQYF	TGTGCCAGCAGCTCCGGACCCATTCGCTACGAGCAGTACTTC
TRBV7-9	NA	16	TRBJ2-7	NA	CASSSHKSQALGGQYF	TGTGCCAGCAGTTCCCATAAATCGCAGGCACTCGGCGGGCAGTACTTC
TRBV6-2/TRBV6-3	NA	14	TRBJ1-1	few	CASSYLGGNTEAFF	TGTGCCAGCAGTTACTTGGGGGGGAACACTGAAGCTTTCTTT
TRBV5-4	NA	17	TRBJ1-2	NA	CASSFSSRPGFHYGYTF	TGTGCCAGCAGCTTCAGCTCCCGACCGGGATTTCACTATGGCTACACCTTC
TRBV6-5	NA	14	TRBJ1-4	few	CASSPTATNEKLFF	TGTGCCAGCAGTCCGACAGCAACTAATGAAAAACTGTTTTTT
TRBV5-8	NA	15	TRBJ1-1	many	CASSSGPLRYTEAFF	TGTGCCAGCAGCTCGGGGCCCTTGAGGTACACTGAAGCTTTCTTT
TRBV2	TRBD1	15	TRBJ1-5	NA	CASNSRGANGQPQHF	TGTGCCAGCAACAGCAGGGGGGCAAATGGTCAGCCCCAGCATTTT
TRBV19	NA	13	TRBJ1-2	NA	CASSPGKLYGYTF	TGTGCCAGTAGCCCTGGGAAACTCTATGGCTACACCTTC
TRBV3-1	NA	13	TRBJ1-5	NA	CASSQGRDQPQHF	TGTGCCAGCAGCCAAGGGAGGGATCAGCCCCAGCATTTT
TRBV30	TRBD2	16	TRBJ2-7	few	CAWSFRTSGPSYEQYF	TGTGCCTGGAGTTTTCGGACTAGCGGACCCTCCTACGAGCAGTACTTC
TRBV12-3/TRBV12-4	NA	14	TRBJ2-7	NA	CASSLAQRIYEQYF	TGTGCCAGCAGTTTAGCCCAGCGGATCTACGAGCAGTACTTC
TRBV4-1	NA	14	TRBJ1-2	few	CASSQERSVRRYTF	TGCGCCAGCAGCCAAGAAAGGAGTGTCAGACGCTACACCTTC
TRBV11-2	TRBD2	16	TRBJ2-3	many	CASSSGLAGGTDTQYF	TGTGCCAGCAGCTCCGGACTAGCGGGAGGGACGGATACGCAGTATTTT
TRBV19	TRBD1	16	TRBJ2-5	NA	CASSLPGGPIQETQYF	TGTGCCAGTAGCTTACCAGGGGGTCCGATCCAAGAGACCCAGTACTTC
TRBV28	TRBD1	14	TRBJ2-7	NA	CASSLTGTEVEQYF	TGTGCCAGTTCTCTCACCGGGACAGAGGTGGAGCAGTACTTC
TRBV30	NA	13	TRBJ1-3	NA	CAWSDSGVDTIYF	TGTGCCTGGAGTGATTCGGGGGTGGACACCATATATTTT
TRBV6-2/TRBV6-3	TRBD2	19	TRBJ2-1	NA	CASSYSGPGTSGRDYEQFF	TGTGCCAGCAGTTACTCCGGTCCCGGGACTAGCGGGAGAGACTATGAGCAGTTCTTC
TRBV12-3/TRBV12-4	NA	12	TRBJ2-5	NA	CASSLVEETQYF	TGTGCCAGCAGCCTTGTGGAGGAGACCCAGTACTTC
TRBV3-1	NA	15	TRBJ2-5	NA	CASSQVRQLQETQYF	TGTGCCAGCAGCCAAGTACGGCAGCTCCAAGAGACCCAGTACTTC
TRBV28	TRBD1	19	TRBJ1-5	few	CASSLFAGTGGFSNQPQHF	TGTGCCAGCAGTTTATTCGCCGGGACAGGGGGATTCAGCAATCAGCCCCAGCATTTT
TRBV29-1	NA	14	TRBJ2-1	NA	CSVAGTLGSNEQFF	TGCAGCGTAGCCGGGACTCTGGGCAGCAATGAGCAGTTCTTC
TRBV6-5	TRBD1	14	TRBJ2-1	many	CASSWTGSHNEQFF	TGTGCCAGCAGCTGGACAGGGTCCCACAATGAGCAGTTCTTC
TRBV3-1	NA	11	TRBJ2-7	NA	CASSQGHEQYF	TGTGCCAGCAGCCAGGGGCACGAGCAGTACTTC
TRBV9	TRBD2	15	TRBJ2-1	NA	CASSVAAGSYNEQFF	TGTGCCAGCAGCGTCGCAGCGGGGAGTTACAATGAGCAGTTCTTC
TRBV4-1	NA	14	TRBJ2-5	NA	CASCQDLGEETQYF	TGCGCCAGCTGCCAAGATCTGGGGGAAGAGACCCAGTACTTC
TRBV30	NA	12	TRBJ2-1	few	CAWSQQGWEQFF	TGTGCCTGGAGCCAGCAGGGTTGGGAGCAGTTCTTC
TRBV3-1	NA	14	TRBJ2-7	many	CASSRRDSSVGQYF	TGTGCCAGCAGCCGGAGGGACAGCTCCGTCGGGCAGTACTTC
TRBV28	TRBD1	14	TRBJ2-1	NA	CASSYGQGRDEQFF	TGTGCCAGCAGCTACGGACAGGGACGGGATGAGCAGTTCTTC